This T cell receptor beta chain originates from a study of cytomegalovirus exposure and HLA in healthy donors. Findings of the study overall: There was a cluster of highly shared sequence variants that was likely a sequencing artifact. Common viral pathogens seemed, in a later analysis, to connect with several of the most significant clusters. Associated with cytomegalovirus, according to the listing, were 170 or so TCR beta chains.

V lost 7 bases, J lost 5 bases, and 13 bases stayed unmatched. Germline V gene sequence: CDR1 MGHRA, CDR2 YSYEKL. The CDR3 is 15 amino acids. Healthy individuals who donated bone marrow served as the donors. Primers included in the PCR were 60 Vbeta and 13 Jbeta primers. Produced via immunoSEQ multiplex PCR; TCRdb's table is partial and in-frame only. The table records over 80,000 clones, 73% of them present only once. With regard to this clone: Its antigen remains unidentified.

Sequenced: PBMCs. The V and J genes are TRBV4-1 and TRBJ2-5; TRBD2 matches 7 bases. This TCR was sampled from a man aged 40-55 years in good health and CMV-seronegative. CDR3 coding DNA: TGCGCCAGCAACTGGGGAGGGATGCTAGAGGAGACCCAGTACTTC. Residues: CASNWGGMLEETQYF.